This entry lists 22 T cell receptor beta chains sequenced from one sample in a study of blood T cell repertoires in COVID-19. Data came from immunoSEQ multiplex PCR; TCRdb stores just in-frame clones and leaves some out. The table has some 260,000 clones, around 90% seen once. The sequenced sample consisted of peripheral blood. These receptors were obtained from a woman in her sixties or seventies with COVID-19, enrolled during active disease.

The chain combines TRBV25-1 with TRBJ2-3; 12 bases are a match to TRBD2. Germline V gene data show CDR1 as MGHDK and CDR2 as SYGVNS. The CDR3 spans 15 residues. The V gene end was trimmed by 10 bases and the J gene end by 3 bases; junction bases not matched to a gene: 8. The CDR3 DNA follows: TGTGCCACCACGCGACTAGCGGGAGTGACAGATACGCAGTATTTT. Residues: CATTRLAGVTDTQYF. Full variable domain (remainder filled in from reference TRBV25-1 and TRBJ2-3): EADIYQTPRYLVIGTGKKITLECSQTMGHDKMYWYQQDPGMELHLIHYSYGVNSTEKGDLSSESTVSRIRTEHFPLTLESARPSHTSQYLCATTRLAGVTDTQYFGPGTRLTVL.

The gene calls are TRBV5-4 and TRBJ2-3; maybe TRBD2 (5 bases). With 2 bases removed from V and 6 bases from J, the gap between germline ends came to 10 bases. Germline lookup yields CDR1 SGHNT and CDR2 YYREEE (reference sequence). The CDR3 spans 13 residues. This CDR3 is CASSFQEADTQYF. The DNA of the CDR3 is TGTGCCAGCAGCTTTCAGGAGGCGGATACGCAGTATTTT.

The rearrangement joins TRBV5-1 to TRBJ1-6, with a tentative D call TRBD1 (6 bases). Trimming removed 3 bases from V and 7 bases from J, with 11 bases in between. Germline V gene data show CDR1 as SGHRS and CDR2 as YFSETQ. The CDR3 length is 14 residues. CDR3 region: CASSWTDPNSPLHF. CDR3 in DNA: TGCGCCAGCAGCTGGACAGACCCGAATTCACCCCTCCACTTT.

The rearrangement uses TRBV19 and TRBJ1-5; 8 bases fit TRBD1. This CDR3 spans 15 amino acids. V shed 6 bases and J 3 bases; nucleotides not matched to a gene: 7. Germline V CDR1 and CDR2: LNHDA, SQIVND (reference sequence). Here the CDR3 reads CASSTGQGDNQPQHF. In DNA, the CDR3 is TGTGCCAGTAGCACCGGACAGGGTGACAATCAGCCCCAGCATTTT.

In this sample, this clone turned up a few times. V is TRBV21-1 and J is TRBJ2-7; TRBD1, the table's D call, was not compared with the DNA. TRBV21-1 has pseudogene status. CDR3 length equals 17 residues. CDR3 loop: CASTSGTGSPFGYEQYF. Here the CDR3 DNA reads TGTGCCAGCACCTCCGGAACAGGGTCCCCCTTCGGCTACGAGCAGTACTTC.

This chain uses TRBV25-1 with TRBJ1-2; D remains ambiguous. This CDR3 has 13 amino acids. In germline, CDR1 is MGHDK, CDR2 SYGVNS. Between the trimmed V and J ends, which lost 1 base and 6 bases, there was a span of 9 bases. The chain's CDR3 is CASSEWNGDGYTF. CDR3 DNA: TGTGCCAGCAGTGAATGGAACGGGGATGGCTACACCTTC.

The chain combines TRBV4-2 with TRBJ2-2; unclear D gene. CDR3 size: 16 residues. The V end was cut by 0 bases, the J end by 5 bases, with 13 bases between. Looked up from germline, CDR1 is LGHNA and CDR2 is YNFKEQ. This CDR3 reads CASSQDLGFGTGELFF. The CDR3 region has the DNA TGTGCCAGCAGCCAAGATCTCGGTTTTGGTACCGGGGAGCTGTTTTTT.

The gene calls are TRBV10-3 and TRBJ2-2; D unclear. Trimming took off 6 bases at V and 8 bases at J, with 10 bases between the two ends. CDR3 length: 12 residues. CDR1 is ENHRY, CDR2 SYGVKD, per germline. CDR3 protein: CAIRTLRGELFF. DNA for the CDR3: TGTGCCATCAGAACTTTGCGGGGGGAGCTGTTTTTT.

This chain uses TRBV20-1 with TRBJ2-7, with TRBD1 matching 8 bases. Germline V gene lookup returns CDR1 DFQATT and CDR2 SNEGSKA (reference sequence). Germline trimming cut 5 bases from V and 7 bases from J; bases unmatched to any gene: 4. This CDR3 comprises 11 residues. In DNA form, the CDR3 reads TGCAGTGCTCGACAGGGGTGGGAGCAGTACTTC. Translating gives CSARQGWEQYF.

The chain combines TRBV30 with TRBJ2-7; D not certain. The V gene's germline CDR1 is GTSNPN and CDR2 SVGIG (reference sequence). V gave up 2 bases and J gave up 3 bases, with 17 bases separating them. The CDR3 has 15 residues. The CDR3 is CAWSHYSYRYYEQYF. CDR3 nucleotide sequence: TGTGCCTGGAGTCACTACTCCTATAGATACTACGAGCAGTACTTC.

This chain uses TRBV2 with TRBJ1-2; tentative D call: TRBD1 (5 bases). CDR1 is SNHLY and CDR2 is FYNNEI in the germline V gene. Trimming left V 7 bases short and J 0 bases short, with 15 bases between. The CDR3 extends over 15 amino acids. The CDR3 loop reads CASTVSGGSNYGYTF. CDR3 nucleotides: TGTGCCAGCACTGTGTCGGGGGGTTCTAACTATGGCTACACCTTC.

V is TRBV30 and J is TRBJ2-7, with 9 bases fitting TRBD1. Germline V gene lookup returns CDR1 GTSNPN and CDR2 SVGIG (reference sequence). Trimming cost V 0 bases and J 1 base; bases outside gene matches: 4. This CDR3 spans 15 amino acids. CDR3 sequence reads: CAWSVIGTGSYEQYF. The CDR3 nucleotides are TGTGCCTGGAGTGTTATCGGGACAGGGTCCTACGAGCAGTACTTC.

Of note for this clone: Other DNA sequences in this specimen translate into the identical CDR3. The CDR3 nucleotides are TGTGCCAGCAGTACCACACGTGAGACCCAGTACTTC. Translation gives CASSTTRETQYF. V is TRBV12-3 or TRBV12-4 and J is TRBJ2-5; D is unresolved. The length of the CDR3 is 12 residues. V was trimmed by 5 bases and J by 5 bases, leaving 9 bases between them.

The J gene is TRBJ2-4, the V gene TRBV5-4, with 8 bases fitting TRBD1. Trimming cost V 4 bases and J 6 bases; bases outside gene matches: 12. The CDR3 runs 16 residues. Germline V gene lookup returns CDR1 SGHNT and CDR2 YYREEE (reference sequence). The CDR3 is CASSPQRTGIGNIQYF. CDR3 in DNA: TGTGCCAGCAGCCCCCAGCGGACAGGGATTGGAAACATTCAGTACTTC.

The chain is built from TRBV14 and TRBJ1-4; D not resolved. V lost 2 bases, J lost 8 bases, and 18 bases lay in between. The CDR3 spans 16 residues. Germline CDR1 reads SGHDN; CDR2 reads FVKESK. The CDR3 here is CASSQSRWAGQEKLFF. CDR3 coding DNA: TGTGCCAGCAGCCAAAGTCGGTGGGCAGGTCAGGAAAAACTGTTTTTT.

V gene TRBV7-2 combines with J gene TRBJ2-5, with TRBD2 identical over 11 bases. The germline V gene has CDR1 SGHTA and CDR2 FQGNSA. Losses at the gene ends were 4 bases for V and 5 bases for J; bases not matched to a gene: 6. The CDR3 extends over 15 amino acids. The CDR3 DNA reads as TGTGCCAGCAGCTCTACTAGCGGGAGTGGGGAGACCCAGTACTTC. This encodes CASSSTSGSGETQYF.

The genes are TRBV6-6 and TRBJ1-5; a possible D gene is TRBD1 (5 bases). Trimming pared 10 bases from V and 1 base from J, leaving 11 bases between. CDR1 is MNHNY, CDR2 SVGAGI, per germline (reference sequence). This CDR3 has 13 residues. The CDR3 sequence: CANGQTSNQPQHF. The CDR3, as DNA: TGTGCCAACGGACAAACCAGCAATCAGCCCCAGCATTTT.

CDR3 in DNA: TGTGCCAGCAGTGAAGGCGGGGGGGGTTCACCCCTCCACTTT. Its protein is CASSEGGGGSPLHF. V usage is TRBV6-1 and J usage is TRBJ1-6, with D possibly being TRBD1 (5 bases). Per germline, CDR1 MNHNS and CDR2 SASEGT. This CDR3 region has 14 residues. Trimming shortened V by 1 base and J by 9 bases, and 10 bases separated the two germline ends.

The chain uses TRBV19 and TRBJ1-1, with unresolved D. CDR1 is LNHDA, CDR2 SQIVND, per germline (reference sequence). Trimming removed 4 bases from V and 5 bases from J, with 14 bases in between. The CDR3 is 14 amino acids. This CDR3 reads CASSNFNRGTEAFF. CDR3 sequence (DNA): TGTGCCAGTAGTAACTTCAACCGCGGGACTGAAGCTTTCTTT.

J is TRBJ2-5 and V is TRBV9; D is perhaps TRBD2 (6 bases). Germline lookup yields CDR1 SGDLS and CDR2 YYNGEE. Trimming stripped 5 bases from V and 2 bases from J, with 13 bases between. CDR3 length: 14 amino acids. The CDR3 spells CASSTHGGQETQYF. In nucleotides, the CDR3 is TGTGCCAGCAGTACCCATGGGGGGCAAGAGACCCAGTACTTC.

The chain couples TRBV6-5 to TRBJ2-5; 8 bases align to TRBD2. Trimming at V came to 8 bases and at J to 5 bases, leaving 13 bases not matched to a gene. The CDR3 consists of 15 residues. Germline V gene lookup returns CDR1 MNHEY and CDR2 SVGAGI. The CDR3 protein is CASAVSGVTGETQYF. CDR3 nucleotide sequence: TGTGCCAGCGCAGTTAGCGGGGTTACTGGGGAGACCCAGTACTTC.

The chain couples TRBV24-1 to TRBJ1-5; unclear D gene. This CDR3 contains 12 residues. Between the trimmed V and J ends, which lost 5 bases and 8 bases, there was a span of 9 bases. The germline V gene has CDR1 KGHDR and CDR2 SFDVKD. CDR3 sequence reads: CATSGGLEPQHF. The CDR3 DNA is TGTGCCACCAGTGGAGGCTTGGAGCCCCAGCATTTT.